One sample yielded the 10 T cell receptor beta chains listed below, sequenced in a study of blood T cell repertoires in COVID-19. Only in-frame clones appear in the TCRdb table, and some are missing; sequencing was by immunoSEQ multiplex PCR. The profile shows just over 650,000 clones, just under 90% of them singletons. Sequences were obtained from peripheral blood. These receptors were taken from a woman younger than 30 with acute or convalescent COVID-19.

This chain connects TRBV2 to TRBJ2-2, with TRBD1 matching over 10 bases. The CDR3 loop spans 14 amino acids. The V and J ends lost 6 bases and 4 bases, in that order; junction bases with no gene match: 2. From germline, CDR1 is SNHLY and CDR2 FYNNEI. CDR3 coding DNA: TGTGCCAGCAGCGGGACAGGGGCCACCGGGGAGCTGTTTTTT. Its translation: CASSGTGATGELFF.

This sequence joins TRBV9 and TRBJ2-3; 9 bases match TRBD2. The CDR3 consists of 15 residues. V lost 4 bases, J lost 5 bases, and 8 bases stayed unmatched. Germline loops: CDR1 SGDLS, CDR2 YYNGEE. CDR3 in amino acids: CASSLAGGPVDTQYF. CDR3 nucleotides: TGTGCCAGCAGCCTCGCGGGGGGGCCGGTAGATACGCAGTATTTT.

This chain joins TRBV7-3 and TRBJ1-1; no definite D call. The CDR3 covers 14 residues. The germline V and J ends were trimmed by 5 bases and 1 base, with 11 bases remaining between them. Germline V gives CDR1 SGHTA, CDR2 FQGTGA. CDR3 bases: TGTGCCAGCAGCCTAGAGGTCCCGAACACTGAAGCTTTCTTT. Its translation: CASSLEVPNTEAFF.

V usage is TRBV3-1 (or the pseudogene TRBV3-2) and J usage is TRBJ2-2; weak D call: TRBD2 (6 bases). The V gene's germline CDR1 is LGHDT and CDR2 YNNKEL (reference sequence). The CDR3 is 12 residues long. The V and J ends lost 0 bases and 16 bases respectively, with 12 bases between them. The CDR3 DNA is TGTGCCAGCAGCCAAGAAGGGAGGTCGGCGTTTTTT. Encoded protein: CASSQEGRSAFF.

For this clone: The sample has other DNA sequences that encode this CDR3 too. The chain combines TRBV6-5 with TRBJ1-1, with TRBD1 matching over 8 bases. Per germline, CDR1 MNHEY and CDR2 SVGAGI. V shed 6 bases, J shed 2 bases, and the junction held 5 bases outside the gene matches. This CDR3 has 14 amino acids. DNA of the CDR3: TGTGCCAGCAGCCCGACAGGGGCCAACACTGAAGCTTTCTTT. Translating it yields CASSPTGANTEAFF.

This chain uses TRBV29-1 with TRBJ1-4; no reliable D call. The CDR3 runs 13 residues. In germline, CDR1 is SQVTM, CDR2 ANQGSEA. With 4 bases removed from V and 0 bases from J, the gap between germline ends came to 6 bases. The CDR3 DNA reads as TGCAGCGTTGGTCGTTCAACTAATGAAAAACTGTTTTTT. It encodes CSVGRSTNEKLFF. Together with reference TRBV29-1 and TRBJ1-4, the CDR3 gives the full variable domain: SAVISQKPSRDICQRGTSLTIQCQVDSQVTMMFWYRQQPGQSLTLIATANQGSEATYESGFVIDKFPISRPNLTFSTLTVSNMSPEDSSIYLCSVGRSTNEKLFFGSGTQLSVL.

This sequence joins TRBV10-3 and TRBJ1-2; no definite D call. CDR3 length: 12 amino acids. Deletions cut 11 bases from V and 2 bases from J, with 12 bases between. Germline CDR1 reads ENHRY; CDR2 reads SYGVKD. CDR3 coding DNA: TGTGCCTCCAGTGGGGAGAACTATGGCTACACCTTC. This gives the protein CASSGENYGYTF.

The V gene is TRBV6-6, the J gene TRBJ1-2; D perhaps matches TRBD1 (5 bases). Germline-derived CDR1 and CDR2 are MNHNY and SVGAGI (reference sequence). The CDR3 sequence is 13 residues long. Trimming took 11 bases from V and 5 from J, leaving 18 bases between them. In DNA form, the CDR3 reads TGTGCCGGGAACTCGGGGGGATCTTATGGCTACACCTTC. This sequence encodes CAGNSGGSYGYTF.

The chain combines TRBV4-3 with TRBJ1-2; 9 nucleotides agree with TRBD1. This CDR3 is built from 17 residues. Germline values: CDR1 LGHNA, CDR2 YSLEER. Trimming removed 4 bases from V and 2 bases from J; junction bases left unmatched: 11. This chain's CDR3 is CASSRGRPGQGNYGYTF. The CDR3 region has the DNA TGCGCCAGCAGCCGCGGCCGGCCGGGACAGGGCAACTATGGCTACACCTTC.

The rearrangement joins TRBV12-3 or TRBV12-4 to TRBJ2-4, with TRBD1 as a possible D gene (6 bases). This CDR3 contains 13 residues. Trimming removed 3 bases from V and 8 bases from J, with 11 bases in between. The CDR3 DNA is TGTGCCAGCAGTTTGGTCCCAGGGGACATTCAGTACTTC. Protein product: CASSLVPGDIQYF.